Following are 29 T cell receptor beta chains from one sample sequenced in a study of OX40 agonist ivuxolimab in advanced cancers. Repertoires were generated with immunoSEQ multiplex PCR, while TCRdb's copy carries only in-frame clones and drops some. This sample has about 80,000 clones; almost 85% occur once, and the top ten carry just under 25%. The sample consisted of CD4+ or CD8+ T cells sorted from blood, taken in a trial of the OX40 agonist ivuxolimab. These receptors originate from an adult with an advanced solid tumor such as melanoma, head and neck, liver or kidney cancer.

The genes are TRBV28 and TRBJ1-3, with D perhaps matching TRBD1 (6 bases). This CDR3 comprises 16 residues. V lost 6 bases and J 7 bases, leaving 22 bases between the germline ends. CDR1 MDHEN and CDR2 SYDVKM come from the germline V gene. The CDR3 sequence: CASRINRASLWNTIYF. The CDR3 coding sequence is TGTGCCAGCAGGATCAACAGGGCGAGCTTGTGGAACACCATATATTTT.

The CDR3 bases are TGTGCCAGTAGTTCCCGGGGGACAGGGTTGCGACCGTTATACTTC. Translating it yields CASSSRGTGLRPLYF. This sequence joins TRBV19 and TRBJ2-5; 9 bases align to TRBD1. CDR1 and CDR2 (germline): LNHDA, SQIVND (reference sequence). This CDR3 is 15 amino acids long. V was pared by 5 bases and J by 14 bases, with 18 bases of the junction left unmatched.

This clone was observed many times. The chain links TRBV18 to TRBJ2-7; TRBD1 aligns across 11 bases. V shed 3 bases and J 6 bases; nucleotides not matched to a gene: 4. CDR1 and CDR2 (germline): KGHSH, LQKENI. The CDR3 covers 14 residues. Written as DNA, the CDR3 is TGTGCCAGCTCACCGCAAGGGACAGGGGGCGAGCAGTACTTC. Translation: CASSPQGTGGEQYF.

This clone was picked up one time. This sequence joins TRBV7-9 and TRBJ2-7, with D perhaps TRBD1 (5 bases). V lost 1 base, J lost 3 bases, and 13 bases lay in between. This CDR3 spans 15 amino acids. Germline-derived CDR1 and CDR2 are SEHNR and FQNEAQ (reference sequence). The CDR3 DNA reads TGTGCCAGCAGCTTAGGGGCTGCAGGGATCTACGAGCAGTACTTC. Translating gives CASSLGAAGIYEQYF.

V and J are TRBV20-1 and TRBJ2-7, with D unclear. Germline V gives CDR1 DFQATT, CDR2 SNEGSKA (reference sequence). V was pared by 3 bases and J by 2 bases, with 5 bases between. The CDR3 contains 11 residues. The CDR3 sequence: CSASTTYEQYF. The CDR3 coding sequence is TGCAGTGCTAGTACCACCTACGAGCAGTACTTC.

The chain couples TRBV12-5 to TRBJ1-6; 9 bases line up with TRBD1. Germline V lookup: CDR1 LGHNT, CDR2 FRNRAP. The CDR3 is made up of 16 amino acids. With V trimmed by 5 bases and J by 8 bases, 10 bases remained unmatched. The CDR3 is CASGDGTGYGDSPLHF. The CDR3 nucleotides read TGTGCTAGTGGTGATGGGACAGGGTATGGAGATTCACCCCTCCACTTT.

Regarding this clone: Distinct nucleotide sequences in the sample also encode this CDR3. This rearrangement joins TRBV6-5 to TRBJ1-2; no definite D call. The CDR3 totals 15 residues. Germline CDR1 and CDR2: MNHEY and SVGAGI. This chain's CDR3 is CVTSLRLRVDYGYTF. CDR3 in DNA: TGTGTCACCAGCCTTCGGCTCCGGGTGGACTATGGCTACACCTTC.

The rearrangement joins TRBV6-6 to TRBJ1-2, with 7 bases lining up with TRBD1. J was trimmed by 5 bases and V by 0 bases; bases with no gene match: 3. Germline V gene lookup returns CDR1 MNHNY and CDR2 SVGAGI (reference sequence). CDR3 length: 14 amino acids. The CDR3 sequence: CASSYSQGGYGYTF. Here the CDR3 DNA reads TGTGCCAGCAGTTACTCCCAGGGGGGGTATGGCTACACCTTC.

The J gene is TRBJ2-1, the V gene TRBV4-1; D perhaps matches TRBD1 (5 bases). Between the trimmed V and J ends, which lost 0 bases and 3 bases, there was a span of 24 bases. Germline CDR1 is MGHRA and CDR2 is YSYEKL. The CDR3 has 20 amino acids. The CDR3 DNA is TGCGCCAGCAGCCAAGATTGGTTGGGGCAGCGCCAGACCTTCTACAATGAGCAGTTCTTC. It translates to CASSQDWLGQRQTFYNEQFF.

The chain has TRBV5-1 and TRBJ2-1, with 10 bases aligning to TRBD2. The germline gives CDR1 SGHRS, CDR2 YFSETQ. V lost 4 bases, J lost 12 bases, and 13 bases stayed unmatched. The CDR3 spans 15 residues. CDR3 residues: CASSPRGASGSVQFF. The CDR3, as DNA: TGCGCCAGCAGCCCACGCGGGGCTAGCGGGAGTGTGCAGTTCTTC.

The chain links TRBV28 to TRBJ1-5; no firm D call. Germline loops: CDR1 MDHEN, CDR2 SYDVKM. V lost 3 bases and J 5 bases, leaving 14 bases between the germline ends. The CDR3 sequence is 15 residues long. CDR3 sequence reads: CASSLSTEPHQPQHF. CDR3 DNA sequence: TGTGCCAGCAGTTTGTCTACGGAGCCCCATCAGCCCCAGCATTTT.

The rearrangement links TRBV5-1 to TRBJ2-1, with TRBD2 matching 10 bases. The CDR3 spans 13 residues. Germline lookup yields CDR1 SGHRS and CDR2 YFSETQ. V lost 5 bases and J lost 4; bases outside the gene matches: 0. CDR3 in DNA: TGCGCCAGCAGGACTAGCGGGTACAATGAGCAGTTCTTC. Translation gives CASRTSGYNEQFF.

The chain recombines TRBV5-1 with TRBJ2-7; a weak D match, TRBD2 (5 bases). The germline CDR1 and CDR2 sequences are SGHRS and YFSETQ. The CDR3 is made up of 13 amino acids. V was pared by 5 bases and J by 2 bases, with 11 bases between. This CDR3 is CASRYSEAYEQYF. Written as DNA, the CDR3 is TGCGCCAGCAGATATAGCGAGGCCTACGAGCAGTACTTC.

The chain has TRBV5-1 and TRBJ2-3, with TRBD2 matching 13 bases. The V and J ends lost 0 bases and 1 base, in that order; junction bases with no gene match: 2. The CDR3 runs 17 residues. Germline assignment: CDR1 SGHRS and CDR2 YFSETQ. In DNA, the CDR3 is TGCGCCAGCAGCTTGGACACTAGCGGGAGGGGCACAGATACGCAGTATTTT. Translated: CASSLDTSGRGTDTQYF.

The rearrangement uses TRBV10-1 and TRBJ2-2; D could derive from TRBD1 or TRBD2 (5 bases each). CDR1 WNHNN and CDR2 SYGVQD come from the germline V gene (reference sequence). The CDR3 sequence is 13 residues long. V was cut by 2 bases and J by 4 bases, with 5 bases left in between. This chain's CDR3 is CASSEGGTGELFF. CDR3 nucleotide sequence: TGCGCCAGCAGTGAGGGGGGCACCGGGGAGCTGTTTTTT.

The V and J genes are TRBV30 and TRBJ1-1; D might be TRBD1 (5 bases). Germline V CDR1 and CDR2: GTSNPN, SVGIG (reference sequence). The CDR3 runs to 17 residues. The V end lost 3 bases, the J end lost 4 bases, and 24 bases lay between the germline ends. For the CDR3, the DNA is TGTGCCTGGAGCTACGTCGGGGCGAAGGGAAGAACCACTGAAGCTTTCTTT. It yields the protein CAWSYVGAKGRTTEAFF.

The chain has TRBV2 and TRBJ2-3; unclear D gene. Trimming pared 6 bases from V and 2 bases from J, leaving 3 bases between. This CDR3 comprises 11 residues. Germline CDR1 SNHLY, CDR2 FYNNEI. CDR3 protein: CASSPTDTQYF. CDR3 DNA: TGTGCCAGCAGCCCCACAGATACGCAGTATTTT.

In its sample, this clone is medium-sized. V usage is TRBV5-1 and J usage is TRBJ2-6; 9 bases map to TRBD2. This CDR3 region has 15 residues. Germline V lookup: CDR1 SGHRS, CDR2 YFSETQ. V was clipped by 5 bases and J by 5 bases; unmatched bases: 5. In nucleotides, the CDR3 is TGCGCCAGCAGGCGGGAGGGGGGCTGGGCCAACGTCCTGACTTTC. It encodes CASRREGGWANVLTF.

The chain is built from TRBV25-1 and TRBJ2-5; 11 positions agree with TRBD1. The V segment lost 8 bases and the J segment 5 bases; nucleotides outside the gene matches: 4. The germline CDR1 and CDR2 sequences are MGHDK and SYGVNS. CDR3 length: 13 amino acids. For the CDR3, the DNA is TGTGCCAGCGGGGACAGGGGGGATGAGACCCAGTACTTC. Translated, it gives CASGDRGDETQYF.

This chain links TRBV7-2 with TRBJ2-7, with 12 bases lining up with TRBD2. Per germline, CDR1 SGHTA and CDR2 FQGNSA. The length of the CDR3 is 13 residues. V shed 10 bases, J shed 2 bases, and the junction held 3 bases outside the gene matches. This chain's CDR3 is CAIRTSGAYEQYF. CDR3 nucleotide sequence: TGTGCCATCAGGACTAGCGGGGCCTACGAGCAGTACTTC.

The chain links TRBV5-1 to TRBJ2-7; TRBD1 matches 10 bases. CDR3 size: 15 residues. In germline, CDR1 is SGHRS, CDR2 YFSETQ. After removal of 2 bases from V and 3 bases from J, the junction contained 5 bases not matched to a gene. CDR3 amino acids: CASSLRQGANYEQYF. In DNA, the CDR3 is TGCGCCAGCAGCTTACGACAGGGGGCGAACTACGAGCAGTACTTC.

V is TRBV4-3 and J is TRBJ2-5, with unresolved D. CDR1 and CDR2 (germline): LGHNA, YSLEER. V shed 0 bases and J shed 6 bases, with 14 bases lying between them. The CDR3 runs to 15 residues. Written as DNA, the CDR3 is TGCGCCAGCAGCCAAGATACCTCAGGTAGACAGACCCAGTACTTC. Encoded protein: CASSQDTSGRQTQYF.

The V call is TRBV19, the J call TRBJ2-5, with 8 bases aligning to TRBD2. The germline V gene encodes CDR1 LNHDA and CDR2 SQIVND (reference sequence). The CDR3 length is 15 residues. V lost 3 bases and J lost 7; bases outside the gene matches: 10. DNA for the CDR3: TGTGCCAGTAGTATTGGAGGAGCGGGGGCGCCGACCCAGTACTTC. Protein: CASSIGGAGAPTQYF.

This chain uses TRBV30 with TRBJ2-1; D ambiguous. The V gene lost 2 bases and the J gene lost 6 bases, with 11 bases spanning the gap. Germline CDR1 is GTSNPN and CDR2 is SVGIG (reference sequence). The CDR3 extends over 13 amino acids. CDR3 in amino acids: CAWSKSGANEQFF. DNA for the CDR3: TGTGCCTGGAGTAAATCTGGAGCCAATGAGCAGTTCTTC.

This clone was seen a single time. V is TRBV28 and J is TRBJ1-5; 7 bases align to TRBD1. Trimming at V came to 6 bases and at J to 8 bases, leaving 13 bases not matched to a gene. Germline V gene lookup returns CDR1 MDHEN and CDR2 SYDVKM. The CDR3 is 15 residues long. The chain's CDR3 is CASSTMGQGGKPQHF. CDR3 nucleotide sequence: TGTGCCAGCAGCACGATGGGGCAGGGGGGGAAGCCCCAGCATTTT.

This sequence joins TRBV5-1 and TRBJ2-5; maybe TRBD1 (6 bases). With 7 bases removed from V and 0 bases from J, the gap between germline ends came to 28 bases. CDR1 and CDR2 (germline): SGHRS, YFSETQ. There are 19 residues in the CDR3. DNA for the CDR3: TGCGCCAGCCGCCGCCGCCCCGAAGGCCCGACAGGCGACCAAGAGACCCAGTACTTC. It specifies CASRRRPEGPTGDQETQYF.

The chain combines TRBV30 with TRBJ1-1, with 9 bases aligning to TRBD1. The V segment lost 2 bases and the J segment 6 bases; nucleotides outside the gene matches: 4. CDR1 GTSNPN and CDR2 SVGIG come from the germline V gene (reference sequence). The CDR3 has 13 amino acids. The chain's CDR3 is CAWSPWTGAEAFF. The CDR3 DNA reads as TGTGCCTGGAGTCCTTGGACAGGGGCTGAAGCTTTCTTT.

The chain joins TRBV6-1 to TRBJ2-7, with 7 bases lining up with TRBD1. Germline CDR1 is MNHNS and CDR2 is SASEGT. The CDR3 has 15 amino acids. The J segment lost 2 bases and the V segment lost 6 bases, leaving 10 bases of the junction unmatched. CDR3 in amino acids: CASRPGTEAPYEQYF. The CDR3 coding sequence is TGTGCCAGCAGGCCCGGGACAGAGGCCCCCTACGAGCAGTACTTC.

The V gene is TRBV6-6, the J gene TRBJ1-3; D remains unclear. Looked up from germline, CDR1 is MNHNY and CDR2 is SVGAGI (reference sequence). V lost 6 bases, J lost 2 bases, and 2 bases lay in between. The CDR3 runs to 11 residues. The CDR3 loop is CASRTGNTIYF. CDR3 coding DNA: TGTGCCAGCAGAACTGGAAACACCATATATTTT.